This TCR beta chain was captured by sequencing in a study of beta chain features in type 1 diabetes. Findings and caveats of the study: Cells expressing TCR highly could be over-represented by cDNA sequencing. A closer apparent resemblance between naive, central memory and Treg TCRB repertoires was seen in patients than in healthy donors. Among patients with Type 1 diabetes, TCRB CDR3s were moderately but significantly shorter in every one of the four CD4+ subsets.

All of the isolated RNA was reverse transcribed, so expressed TCRB transcripts were sequenced. Sequencing was performed with immunoSEQ multiplex PCR; in TCRdb, only in-frame clones are kept and a portion is missing. The profile shows about 650,000 clones, around 12% of them singletons. The CDR3 is made up of 12 amino acids. Germline CDR1 SQVTM, CDR2 ANQGSEA. The V end was cut by 7 bases, the J end by 0 bases, with 8 bases between. This clone was observed a handful of times. Its matching antigen is unknown. This clonotype was obtained from a man in his thirties or forties with type 1 diabetes. The chain uses TRBV29-1 and TRBJ2-3; no reliable D call. Sequencing used naive CD4+ T cells from blood. The CDR3, as DNA: TGCAGCGGTCAGACGAGCACAGATACGCAGTATTTT. Residues: CSGQTSTDTQYF.